This TCR beta chain originates from a study of T cells in Graves' hyperthyroidism and ophthalmopathy. The CDR3 totals 15 residues. Germline V CDR1 and CDR2: SGHVS, FNYEAQ. Points on this clonotype: This may arise from a read error, as a much more abundant clone is one base away.

Researchers amplified the TCR beta CDR3 regions from RNA transcripts. The study used the HTBI primer set for a first-round RT-PCR of the TCR CDR3. Via MiXCR, TCRdb re-called the multiplex PCR reads, giving one row per CDR3 protein. The table includes hundreds of thousands of distinct CDR3 sequences, 35% to 55% detected once. This sequence joins TRBV7-6 and TRBJ2-7, with 11 positions matching TRBD2. Material for sequencing was peripheral blood or thyroid tissue (not recorded which). This receptor was identified in a woman aged 18-35 years with Graves' hyperthyroidism. The CDR3 reads CVSSYSGRADYEQYF. CDR3 sequence (DNA): TGTGTCAGCAGCTATAGCGGGAGGGCCGACTACGAGCAGTACTTC.